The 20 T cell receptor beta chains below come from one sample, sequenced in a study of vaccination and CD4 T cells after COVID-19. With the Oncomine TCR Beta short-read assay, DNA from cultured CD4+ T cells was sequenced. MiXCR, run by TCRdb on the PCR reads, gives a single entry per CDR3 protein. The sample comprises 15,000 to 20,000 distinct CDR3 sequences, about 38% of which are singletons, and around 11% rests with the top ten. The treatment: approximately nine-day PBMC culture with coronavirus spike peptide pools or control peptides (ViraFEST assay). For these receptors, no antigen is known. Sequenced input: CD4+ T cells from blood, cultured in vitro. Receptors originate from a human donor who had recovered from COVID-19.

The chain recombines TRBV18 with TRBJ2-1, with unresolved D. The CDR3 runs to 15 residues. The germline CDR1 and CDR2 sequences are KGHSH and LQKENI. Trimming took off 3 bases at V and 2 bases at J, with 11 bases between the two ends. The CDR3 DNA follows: TGTGCCAGCTCACCTCCCCAGGTGGCCTACAATGAGCAGTTCTTC. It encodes CASSPPQVAYNEQFF.

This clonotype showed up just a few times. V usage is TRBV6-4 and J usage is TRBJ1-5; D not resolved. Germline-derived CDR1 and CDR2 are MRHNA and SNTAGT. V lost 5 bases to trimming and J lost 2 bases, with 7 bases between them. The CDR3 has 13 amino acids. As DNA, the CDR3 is TGTGCCAGCAGTCTTGATCGCAATCAGCCCCAGCATTTT. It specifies CASSLDRNQPQHF.

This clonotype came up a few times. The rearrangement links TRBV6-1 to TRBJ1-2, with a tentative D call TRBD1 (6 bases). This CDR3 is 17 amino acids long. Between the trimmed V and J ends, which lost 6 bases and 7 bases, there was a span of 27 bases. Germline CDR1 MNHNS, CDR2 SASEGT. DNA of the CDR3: TGTGCCAGCAGCGAACCAGGGACACTCGGACCTTCTGGTGGCTACACCTTC. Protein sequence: CASSEPGTLGPSGGYTF.

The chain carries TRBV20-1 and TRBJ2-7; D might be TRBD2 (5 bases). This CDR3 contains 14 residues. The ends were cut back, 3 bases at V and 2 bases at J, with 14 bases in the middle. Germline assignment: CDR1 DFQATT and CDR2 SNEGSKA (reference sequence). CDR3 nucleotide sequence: TGCAGTGCTAGTAGCGCTAGGTTCCCCTACGAGCAGTACTTC. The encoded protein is CSASSARFPYEQYF.

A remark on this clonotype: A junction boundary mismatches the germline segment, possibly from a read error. CDR3 bases: TGTGCCAGCAGTTCCGCGGCTAAGCGGCGTTCTTACAATGAACAGTTCTTC. Its translation: CASSSAAKRRSYNEQFF. The rearrangement joins TRBV27 to TRBJ2-1; a weak D match, TRBD2 (5 bases). The CDR3 contains 17 residues. Germline CDR1 and CDR2: MNHEY and SMNVEV (reference sequence).

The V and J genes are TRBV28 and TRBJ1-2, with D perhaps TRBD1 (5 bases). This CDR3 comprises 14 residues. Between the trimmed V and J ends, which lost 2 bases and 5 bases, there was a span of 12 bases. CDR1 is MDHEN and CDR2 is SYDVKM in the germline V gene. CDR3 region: CASSLIQRQYGYTF. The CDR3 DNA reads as TGTGCCAGCAGTTTAATACAGAGACAGTATGGCTACACCTTC.

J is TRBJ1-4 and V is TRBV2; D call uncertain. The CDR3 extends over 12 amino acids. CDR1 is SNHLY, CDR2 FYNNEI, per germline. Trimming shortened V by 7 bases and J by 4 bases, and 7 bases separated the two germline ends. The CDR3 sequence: CASNRNNEKLFF. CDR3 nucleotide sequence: TGTGCCAGCAACAGAAATAATGAAAAACTGTTTTTT.

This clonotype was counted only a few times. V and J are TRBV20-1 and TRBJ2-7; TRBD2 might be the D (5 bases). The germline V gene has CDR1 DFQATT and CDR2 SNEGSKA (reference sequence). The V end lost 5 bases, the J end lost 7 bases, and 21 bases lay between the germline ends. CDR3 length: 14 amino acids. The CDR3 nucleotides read TGCAGTGCTGTCAACGGTTTCGGGGTGAAGGAGCAGTACTTC. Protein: CSAVNGFGVKEQYF.

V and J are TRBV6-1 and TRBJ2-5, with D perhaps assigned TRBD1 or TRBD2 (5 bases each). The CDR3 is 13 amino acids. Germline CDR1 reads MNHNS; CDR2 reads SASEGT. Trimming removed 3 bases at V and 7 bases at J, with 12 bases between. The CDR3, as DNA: TGTGCCAGCAGTGATCGGGGCCAGGTGACCCAGTACTTC. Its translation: CASSDRGQVTQYF.

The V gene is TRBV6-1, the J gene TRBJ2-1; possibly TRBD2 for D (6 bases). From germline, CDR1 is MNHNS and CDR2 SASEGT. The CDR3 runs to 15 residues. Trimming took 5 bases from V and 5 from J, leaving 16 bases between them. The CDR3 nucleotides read TGTGCCAGCAGTAGGCTAGCGAGGAACGACAATGAGCAGTTCTTC. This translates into CASSRLARNDNEQFF.

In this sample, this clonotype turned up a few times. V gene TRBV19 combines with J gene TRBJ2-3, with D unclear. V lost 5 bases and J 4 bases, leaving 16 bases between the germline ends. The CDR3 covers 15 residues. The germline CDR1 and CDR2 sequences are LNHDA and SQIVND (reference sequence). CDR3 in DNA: TGTGCCAGTAGTCTCGGTTCCGGTAGGGCAGATACGCAGTATTTT. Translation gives CASSLGSGRADTQYF. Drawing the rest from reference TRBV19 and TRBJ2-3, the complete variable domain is DGGITQSPKYLFRKEGQNVTLSCEQNLNHDAMYWYRQDPGQGLRLIYYSQIVNDFQKGDIAEGYSVSREKKESFPLTVTSAQKNPTAFYLCASSLGSGRADTQYFGPGTRLTVL.

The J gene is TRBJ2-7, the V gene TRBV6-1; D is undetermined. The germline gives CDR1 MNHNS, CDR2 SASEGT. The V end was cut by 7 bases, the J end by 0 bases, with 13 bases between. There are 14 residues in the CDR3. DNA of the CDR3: TGTGCCAGCACCAGTATAGTGAGCTCCTACGAGCAGTACTTC. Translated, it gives CASTSIVSSYEQYF.

The CDR3 loop is CASIIRVGAGRLEQYF. CDR3 DNA sequence: TGTGCCAGCATCATACGGGTGGGGGCCGGGAGACTCGAGCAGTACTTC. V and J are TRBV6-1 and TRBJ2-7, with D possibly being TRBD1 or TRBD2 (6 bases each). Per the germline V gene, CDR1 is MNHNS and CDR2 is SASEGT. V was pared by 7 bases and J by 6 bases, with 25 bases between. CDR3 length equals 16 residues.

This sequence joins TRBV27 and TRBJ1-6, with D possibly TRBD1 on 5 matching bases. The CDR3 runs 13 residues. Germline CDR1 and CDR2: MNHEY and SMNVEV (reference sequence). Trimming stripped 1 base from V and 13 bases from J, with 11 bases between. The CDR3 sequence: CASSLFPGGPLHF. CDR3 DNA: TGTGCCAGCAGTTTATTCCCTGGGGGGCCCCTCCACTTT.

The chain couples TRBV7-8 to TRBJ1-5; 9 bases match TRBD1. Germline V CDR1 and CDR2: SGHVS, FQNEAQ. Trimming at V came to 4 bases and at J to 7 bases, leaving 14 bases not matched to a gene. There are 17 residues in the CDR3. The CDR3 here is CASSSRTGDAVSQPQHF. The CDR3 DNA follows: TGTGCCAGCAGCTCGCGGACAGGGGATGCGGTAAGCCAGCCCCAGCATTTT.

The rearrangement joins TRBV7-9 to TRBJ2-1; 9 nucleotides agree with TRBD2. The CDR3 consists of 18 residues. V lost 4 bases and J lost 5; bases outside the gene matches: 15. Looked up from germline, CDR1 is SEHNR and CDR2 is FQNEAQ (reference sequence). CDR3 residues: CASSSIWDGASGNNEQFF. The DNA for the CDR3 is TGTGCCAGCAGCTCCATATGGGATGGGGCTAGCGGGAACAATGAGCAGTTCTTC.

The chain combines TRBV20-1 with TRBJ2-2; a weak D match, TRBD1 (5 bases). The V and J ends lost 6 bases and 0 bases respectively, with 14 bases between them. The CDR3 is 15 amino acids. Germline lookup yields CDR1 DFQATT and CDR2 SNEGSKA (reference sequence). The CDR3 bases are TGCAGTGCCAAAACAGGTTTCGCGAACACCGGGGAGCTGTTTTTT. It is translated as CSAKTGFANTGELFF.

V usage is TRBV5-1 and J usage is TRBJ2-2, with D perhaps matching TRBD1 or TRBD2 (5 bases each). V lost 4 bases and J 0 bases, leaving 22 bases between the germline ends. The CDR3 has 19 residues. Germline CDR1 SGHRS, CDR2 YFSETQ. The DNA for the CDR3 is TGCGCCAGCAGCCCTGCCACGGGACCGCCCCACCCGAACACCGGGGAGCTGTTTTTT. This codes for CASSPATGPPHPNTGELFF.

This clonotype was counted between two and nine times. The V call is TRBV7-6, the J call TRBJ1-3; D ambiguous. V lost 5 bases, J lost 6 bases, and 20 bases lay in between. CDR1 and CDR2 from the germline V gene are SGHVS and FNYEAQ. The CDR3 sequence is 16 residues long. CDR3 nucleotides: TGTGCCAGCAGCCCCCGTTATCGGGAGGCCGTAAACACCATATATTTT. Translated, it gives CASSPRYREAVNTIYF.

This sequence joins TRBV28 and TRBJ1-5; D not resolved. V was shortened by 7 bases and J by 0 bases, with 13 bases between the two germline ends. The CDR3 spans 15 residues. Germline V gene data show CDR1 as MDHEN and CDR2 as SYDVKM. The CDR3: CASTWQMNSNQPQHF. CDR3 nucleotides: TGTGCCAGCACCTGGCAAATGAATAGCAATCAGCCCCAGCATTTT.